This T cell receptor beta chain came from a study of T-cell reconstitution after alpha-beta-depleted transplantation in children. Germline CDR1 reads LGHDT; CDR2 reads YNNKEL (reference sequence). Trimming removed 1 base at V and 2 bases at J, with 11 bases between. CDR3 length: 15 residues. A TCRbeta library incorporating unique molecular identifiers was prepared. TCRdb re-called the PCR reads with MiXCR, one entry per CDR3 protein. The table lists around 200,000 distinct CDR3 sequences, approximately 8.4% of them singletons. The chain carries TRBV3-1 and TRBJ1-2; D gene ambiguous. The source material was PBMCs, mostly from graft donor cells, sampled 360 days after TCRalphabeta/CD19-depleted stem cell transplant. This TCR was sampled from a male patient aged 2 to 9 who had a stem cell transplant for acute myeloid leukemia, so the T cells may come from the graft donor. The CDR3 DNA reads TGTGCCAGCAGCCAAGTTCCATCAGCCAACTATGGCTACACCTTC. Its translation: CASSQVPSANYGYTF.